This T cell receptor beta chain was sequenced for a study of CD8+CD57+ T cells in acquired aplastic anemia. In the case of this clonotype: What it recognizes is unknown.

Whole-study findings and limits: Researchers report that fewer than 35 CD8+ CDR3 sequences appeared in both patients and controls.

For CDR3 and TCR beta VDJ profiling, genomic DNA was the template used. Each CDR3 protein is one row after TCRdb ran MiXCR on the reads. The sample shows about 400,000 distinct CDR3 sequences, about two thirds of them seen only once. This CDR3 spans 15 amino acids. Germline V lookup: CDR1 SEHNR, CDR2 FQNEAQ (reference sequence). Trimming at V came to 5 bases and at J to 2 bases, leaving 6 bases not matched to a gene. The specimen sequenced was sorted CD4+, CD8+, or CD8+CD57+ T cells (not recorded which) from PBMCs. The receptor was isolated from a human donor in good health, serving as a control. The J gene is TRBJ1-2, the V gene TRBV7-9; TRBD1 matches 9 bases. The CDR3 sequence is CASSKGTGSNYGYTF. CDR3 nucleotide sequence: TGTGCCAGCAGCAAAGGGACAGGGTCCAACTATGGCTACACCTTC.